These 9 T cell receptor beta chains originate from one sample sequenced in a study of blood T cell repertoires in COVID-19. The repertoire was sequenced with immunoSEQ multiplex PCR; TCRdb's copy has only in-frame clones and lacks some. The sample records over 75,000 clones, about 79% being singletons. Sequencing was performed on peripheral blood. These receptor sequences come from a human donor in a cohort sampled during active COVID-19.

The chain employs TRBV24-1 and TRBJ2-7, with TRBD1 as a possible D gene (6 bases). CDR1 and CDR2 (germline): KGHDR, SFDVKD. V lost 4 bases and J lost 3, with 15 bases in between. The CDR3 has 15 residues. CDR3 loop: CATSEGTGHLYEQYF. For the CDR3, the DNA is TGTGCCACCAGTGAAGGGACGGGACACCTCTACGAGCAGTACTTC.

CDR3 amino acids: CASSLNGIANTGELFF. In nucleotides, the CDR3 is TGTGCCAGCAGCTTAAACGGGATTGCGAACACCGGGGAGCTGTTTTTT. The genes are TRBV7-3 and TRBJ2-2, with D perhaps matching TRBD2 (5 bases). In germline, CDR1 is SGHTA, CDR2 FQGTGA. Trimming removed 1 base from V and 0 bases from J, with 9 bases in between. The CDR3 loop spans 16 amino acids.

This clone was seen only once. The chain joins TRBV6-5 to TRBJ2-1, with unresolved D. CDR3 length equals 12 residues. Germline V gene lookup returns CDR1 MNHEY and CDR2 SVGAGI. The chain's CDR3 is CANGYSYNEQFF. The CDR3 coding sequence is TGTGCGAACGGGTACTCCTACAATGAGCAGTTCTTC.

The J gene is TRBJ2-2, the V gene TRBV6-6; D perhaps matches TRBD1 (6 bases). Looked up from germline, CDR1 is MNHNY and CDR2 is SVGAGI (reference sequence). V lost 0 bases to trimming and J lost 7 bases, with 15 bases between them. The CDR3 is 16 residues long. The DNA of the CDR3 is TGTGCCAGCAGTTACTCTAACACAGGGTTCCACGGGGAGCTGTTTTTT. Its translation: CASSYSNTGFHGELFF.

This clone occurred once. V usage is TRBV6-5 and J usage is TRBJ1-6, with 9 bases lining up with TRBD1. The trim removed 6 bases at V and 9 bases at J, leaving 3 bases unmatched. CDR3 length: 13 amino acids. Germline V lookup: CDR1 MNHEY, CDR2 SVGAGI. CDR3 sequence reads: CASRPTGGSPLHF. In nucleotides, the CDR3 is TGTGCCAGCAGACCGACAGGGGGTTCACCCCTCCACTTT.

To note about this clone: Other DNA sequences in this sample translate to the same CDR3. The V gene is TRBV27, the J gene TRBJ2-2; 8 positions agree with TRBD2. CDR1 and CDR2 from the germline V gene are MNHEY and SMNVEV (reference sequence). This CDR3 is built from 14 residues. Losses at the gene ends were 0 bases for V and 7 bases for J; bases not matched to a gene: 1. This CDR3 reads CASSLSGLGGELFF. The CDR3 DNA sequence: TGTGCCAGCAGTTTATCGGGACTAGGCGGGGAGCTGTTTTTT.

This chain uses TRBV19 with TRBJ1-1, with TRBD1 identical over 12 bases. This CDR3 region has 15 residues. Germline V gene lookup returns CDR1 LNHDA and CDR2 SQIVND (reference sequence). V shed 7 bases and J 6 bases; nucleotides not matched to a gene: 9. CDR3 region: CASNRDRGQRAEAFF. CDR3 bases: TGTGCCAGTAATAGGGACAGGGGGCAAAGGGCTGAAGCTTTCTTT.

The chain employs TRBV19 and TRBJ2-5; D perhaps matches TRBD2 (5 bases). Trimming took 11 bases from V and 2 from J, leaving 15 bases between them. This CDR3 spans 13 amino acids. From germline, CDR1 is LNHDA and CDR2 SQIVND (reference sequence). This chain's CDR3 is CAAAASLQETQYF. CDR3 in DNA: TGTGCCGCGGCTGCTAGCCTACAAGAGACCCAGTACTTC.

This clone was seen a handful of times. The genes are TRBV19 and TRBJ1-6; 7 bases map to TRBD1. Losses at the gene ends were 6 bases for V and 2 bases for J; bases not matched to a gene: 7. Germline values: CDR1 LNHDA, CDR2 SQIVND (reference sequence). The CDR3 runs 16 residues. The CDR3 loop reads CASSLRTGPYNSPLHF. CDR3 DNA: TGTGCCAGTAGCCTCAGGACAGGCCCCTATAATTCACCCCTCCACTTT.